The 24 T cell receptor beta chains in this list originate from one sample, sequenced in a study of CD8 T cells in Susac syndrome. Roughly 0.45 to 1 ug RNA was reverse transcribed with random hexamers. TCRdb used MiXCR to reprocess the immunoSEQ multiplex PCR reads, holding one entry per CDR3 protein. The sample includes 210,000 or so distinct CDR3 sequences, about 95% of them seen just once. Sequencing was carried out using CD4+ T cells from PBMCs. Receptors originate from a human donor with Susac syndrome.

The rearrangement uses TRBV6-5 and TRBJ2-5; D not certain. The CDR3 covers 11 residues. Germline V lookup: CDR1 MNHEY, CDR2 SVGAGI. Deletions cut 2 bases from V and 7 bases from J, with 5 bases between. Here the CDR3 reads CASSYVGTQYF. In nucleotides, the CDR3 is TGTGCCAGCAGTTACGTAGGGACCCAGTACTTC.

The CDR3: CASTVSGLGQYF. The CDR3 coding sequence is TGTGCCAGCACCGTAAGCGGGCTGGGGCAGTACTTC. The chain combines TRBV7-2 with TRBJ2-7, with a possible D match to TRBD2 (6 bases). The CDR3 runs 12 residues. Trimming removed 7 bases at V and 9 bases at J, with 16 bases between. In germline, CDR1 is SGHTA, CDR2 FQGNSA.

The chain combines TRBV28 with TRBJ1-5; maybe TRBD1 (6 bases). The V and J ends lost 6 bases and 3 bases respectively, with 15 bases between them. Germline loops: CDR1 MDHEN, CDR2 SYDVKM. This CDR3 comprises 15 residues. CDR3 in amino acids: CASSPWEGDNQPQHF. CDR3 sequence (DNA): TGTGCCAGCAGCCCCTGGGAGGGGGACAATCAGCCCCAGCATTTT.

This sequence joins TRBV29-1 and TRBJ2-3; 8 bases match TRBD1. The CDR3 extends over 14 amino acids. V dropped 4 bases and J dropped 3; count of bases not matched to a gene: 6. Germline CDR1 SQVTM, CDR2 ANQGSEA. The CDR3 spells CSVGQGLGTDTQYF. In DNA form, the CDR3 reads TGCAGCGTTGGACAGGGGTTAGGGACAGATACGCAGTATTTT.

This sequence joins TRBV14 and TRBJ2-7, with a tentative D call TRBD1 (6 bases). The CDR3 runs to 17 residues. Trimming removed 5 bases from V and 3 bases from J, with 23 bases in between. The germline V gene encodes CDR1 SGHDN and CDR2 FVKESK. The CDR3 region has the DNA TGTGCCAGCAGCAAAGCTATCAGTCGGGACATAGGCTACGAGCAGTACTTC. Translation: CASSKAISRDIGYEQYF.

The chain employs TRBV5-1 and TRBJ1-1; weak D call: TRBD1 (5 bases). The CDR3 is made up of 18 amino acids. V lost 4 bases to trimming and J lost 0 bases, with 22 bases between them. Looked up from germline, CDR1 is SGHRS and CDR2 is YFSETQ. The CDR3 protein is CASSLQLGGEAMNTEAFF. The CDR3 nucleotides are TGCGCCAGCAGCCTCCAATTGGGGGGGGAGGCCATGAACACTGAAGCTTTCTTT. Using reference TRBV5-1 and TRBJ1-1 for the parts outside the CDR3, the full variable domain is KAGVTQTPRYLIKTRGQQVTLSCSPISGHRSVSWYQQTPGQGLQFLFEYFSETQRNKGNFPGRFSGRQFSNSRSEMNVSTLELGDSALYLCASSLQLGGEAMNTEAFFGQGTRLTVV.

The rearrangement joins TRBV20-1 to TRBJ1-4, with D tentatively TRBD1 (5 bases). The germline CDR1 and CDR2 sequences are DFQATT and SNEGSKA (reference sequence). Between the trimmed V and J ends, which lost 8 bases and 7 bases, there was a span of 20 bases. The length of the CDR3 is 14 residues. The CDR3 bases are TGCAGTTCGGCCCGCCGGGACGGGAGTGAAAAACTGTTTTTT. Residues: CSSARRDGSEKLFF.

This chain joins TRBV20-1 and TRBJ1-1; 12 bases line up with TRBD1. The CDR3 is 15 amino acids. Germline trimming cut 3 bases from V and 4 bases from J; bases unmatched to any gene: 6. From germline, CDR1 is DFQATT and CDR2 SNEGSKA (reference sequence). The CDR3: CSASSGTGGTTEAFF. In DNA, the CDR3 is TGCAGTGCTAGCTCCGGGACAGGGGGCACCACTGAAGCTTTCTTT.

V is TRBV9 and J is TRBJ2-1; D might be TRBD2 (5 bases). The length of the CDR3 is 15 residues. V lost 0 bases, J lost 9 bases, and 16 bases lay in between. Germline CDR1 and CDR2: SGDLS and YYNGEE. The CDR3 DNA reads TGTGCCAGCAGCGTAGCTCCTAGTCGGGATTCTGAGCAGTTCTTC. This sequence encodes CASSVAPSRDSEQFF. The full variable domain, in which reference TRBV9 and TRBJ2-1 provide the parts outside the CDR3, is DSGVTQTPKHLITATGQRVTLRCSPRSGDLSVYWYQQSLDQGLQFLIQYYNGEERAKGNILERFSAQQFPDLHSELNLSSLELGDSALYFCASSVAPSRDSEQFFGPGTRLTVL.

This chain links TRBV2 with TRBJ1-1; no definite D call. Germline lookup yields CDR1 SNHLY and CDR2 FYNNEI. V lost 2 bases and J 0 bases, leaving 10 bases between the germline ends. There are 15 residues in the CDR3. The DNA of the CDR3 is TGTGCCAGCAGTGAACCCGGTGGGGTGAACACTGAAGCTTTCTTT. It encodes CASSEPGGVNTEAFF.

This clonotype was detected once. V gene TRBV30 combines with J gene TRBJ1-5, with TRBD1 as a possible D gene (5 bases). V lost 0 bases and J 5 bases, leaving 11 bases between the germline ends. The CDR3 is 14 amino acids. Per the germline V gene, CDR1 is GTSNPN and CDR2 is SVGIG (reference sequence). CDR3 sequence reads: CAWSVSRDDQPQHF. CDR3 in DNA: TGTGCCTGGAGTGTAAGCAGGGACGATCAGCCCCAGCATTTT.

This sequence joins TRBV7-3 and TRBJ1-2; D may be TRBD1 (5 bases). V lost 5 bases, J lost 6 bases, and 13 bases lay in between. CDR1 and CDR2 (germline): SGHTA, FQGTGA. This CDR3 has 13 amino acids. The CDR3 here is CASSPAGGDGYTF. The CDR3 DNA sequence: TGTGCCAGCAGCCCTGCCGGAGGGGATGGCTACACCTTC.

J is TRBJ1-2 and V is TRBV5-1; D perhaps matches TRBD1 (5 bases). This CDR3 has 16 amino acids. V lost 1 base and J lost 6, with 19 bases in between. Germline V gives CDR1 SGHRS, CDR2 YFSETQ. The CDR3: CASSLSSTGTADGYTF. CDR3 coding DNA: TGCGCCAGCAGCTTGTCATCGACCGGGACGGCGGATGGCTACACCTTC.

The chain recombines TRBV12-3 or TRBV12-4 with TRBJ2-5, with 11 bases identical to TRBD2. After removal of 2 bases from V and 5 bases from J, the junction contained 10 bases not matched to a gene. The CDR3 sequence is 17 residues long. CDR3: CASSLPPLAGGSETQYF. The CDR3 DNA follows: TGTGCCAGCAGTTTACCCCCCCTAGCGGGGGGTAGTGAGACCCAGTACTTC.

The genes are TRBV24-1 and TRBJ2-7; 8 bases fit TRBD1. Germline-derived CDR1 and CDR2 are KGHDR and SFDVKD. The CDR3 consists of 16 residues. The V and J ends lost 6 bases and 0 bases, in that order; junction bases with no gene match: 9. The DNA of the CDR3 is TGTGCCACCAGTCGAACCGGAGGGACAGGCTCCTACGAGCAGTACTTC. It codes for CATSRTGGTGSYEQYF.

V and J are TRBV3-1 and TRBJ2-3, with D perhaps matching TRBD2 (5 bases). Germline lookup yields CDR1 LGHDT and CDR2 YNNKEL (reference sequence). CDR3 length equals 15 residues. V was pared by 4 bases and J by 4 bases, with 15 bases between. The CDR3 DNA follows: TGTGCCAGCAGCCCGACCCCCCGGGGTGCAGATACGCAGTATTTT. As protein: CASSPTPRGADTQYF.

The rearrangement links TRBV7-2 to TRBJ2-7; possible D gene TRBD1, 6 bases. The CDR3 has 14 residues. Germline V lookup: CDR1 SGHTA, CDR2 FQGNSA. Trimming took 3 bases from V and 3 from J, leaving 12 bases between them. CDR3 DNA sequence: TGTGCCAGCAGCTTCGCCGGGGACAACTACGAGCAGTACTTC. Its translation is CASSFAGDNYEQYF.

The genes are TRBV2 and TRBJ1-6, with 8 bases aligning to TRBD1. The CDR3 is 15 amino acids. V was clipped by 10 bases and J by 7 bases; unmatched bases: 12. Germline CDR1 is SNHLY and CDR2 is FYNNEI. The CDR3 spells CATRPRQGRNSPLHF. The CDR3 bases are TGTGCCACGCGCCCCCGACAGGGGAGGAATTCACCCCTCCACTTT. Drawing the rest from reference TRBV2 and TRBJ1-6, the complete variable domain is EPEVTQTPSHQVTQMGQEVILRCVPISNHLYFYWYRQILGQKVEFLVSFYNNEISEKSEIFDDQFSVERPDGSNFTLKIRSTKLEDSAMYFCATRPRQGRNSPLHFGNGTRLTVT.

The chain has TRBV19 and TRBJ1-4; 7 positions match TRBD1. This CDR3 spans 14 amino acids. V shed 5 bases and J 8 bases; nucleotides not matched to a gene: 8. Germline V lookup: CDR1 LNHDA, CDR2 SQIVND (reference sequence). As DNA, the CDR3 is TGTGCCAGTAGTCCTGGACAGGTGGAGGAAAAACTGTTTTTT. Translating gives CASSPGQVEEKLFF.

This chain's CDR3 is CASSLARQGETQYF. Here the CDR3 DNA reads TGTGCCAGCAGCTTAGCCCGGCAGGGAGAGACCCAGTACTTC. The chain joins TRBV7-9 to TRBJ2-5; TRBD1 might be the D (5 bases). V lost 0 bases, J lost 4 bases, and 9 bases lay in between. Germline assignment: CDR1 SEHNR and CDR2 FQNEAQ (reference sequence). The CDR3 spans 14 residues.

The V call is TRBV24-1, the J call TRBJ2-1; D might be TRBD1 or TRBD2, each matching 7 bases. Trimming pared 5 bases from V and 8 bases from J, leaving 15 bases between. Germline CDR1 is KGHDR and CDR2 is SFDVKD. This CDR3 spans 14 amino acids. The CDR3 spells CATSAPSGGDEQFF. Written as DNA, the CDR3 is TGTGCCACCAGTGCCCCTTCAGGGGGGGATGAGCAGTTCTTC.

The rearrangement uses TRBV12-3 or TRBV12-4 and TRBJ2-6; the D is unclear. This CDR3 spans 17 amino acids. V was pared by 7 bases and J by 0 bases, with 16 bases between. In DNA, the CDR3 is TGTGCCAGCACCTGGATGCAGGCCACCTCTGGGGCCAACGTCCTGACTTTC. Protein product: CASTWMQATSGANVLTF.

A single count supports this clonotype. The J gene is TRBJ1-3, the V gene TRBV20-1, with TRBD1 matching 8 bases. The germline V gene has CDR1 DFQATT and CDR2 SNEGSKA (reference sequence). V dropped 5 bases and J dropped 3; count of bases not matched to a gene: 9. This CDR3 is built from 15 residues. The CDR3 loop is CSAPKQGVLGNTIYF. The DNA of the CDR3 is TGCAGTGCTCCTAAACAGGGGGTACTTGGAAACACCATATATTTT.

The chain carries TRBV7-2 and TRBJ2-7; perhaps D is TRBD1 or TRBD2 (6 bases each). V lost 2 bases and J 2 bases, leaving 16 bases between the germline ends. This CDR3 has 16 residues. Per germline, CDR1 SGHTA and CDR2 FQGNSA. In DNA form, the CDR3 reads TGTGCCAGCAGCTTATCCAGGGGAGGCTTTGCCTACGAGCAGTACTTC. It specifies CASSLSRGGFAYEQYF.